These 28 T cell receptor beta chains share one sample of origin, sequenced in a study of cytomegalovirus exposure and HLA in healthy donors. 60 Vbeta and 13 Jbeta primers were used in PCR. Libraries were prepared by immunoSEQ multiplex PCR; TCRdb keeps only in-frame clonotypes and omits some of them. The specimen's table records some 130,000 clones. Sequencing was carried out using PBMCs. The receptors shown here come from a man aged 18-30 years in good health and CMV-seronegative.

The rearrangement joins TRBV6-5 to TRBJ2-5; 8 nucleotides agree with TRBD2. The CDR3 sequence is 12 residues long. Trimming cost V 5 bases and J 11 bases; bases outside gene matches: 7. From germline, CDR1 is MNHEY and CDR2 SVGAGI. The CDR3 sequence: CASSQKPGGQYF. CDR3 nucleotide sequence: TGTGCCAGCAGTCAAAAGCCGGGGGGGCAGTACTTC.

The V gene is TRBV25-1, the J gene TRBJ1-5, with 7 bases aligning to TRBD1. The CDR3 has 16 residues. Unmatched junction bases numbered 8, after V lost 4 bases and J lost 2 bases. Per the germline V gene, CDR1 is MGHDK and CDR2 is SYGVNS. In DNA, the CDR3 is TGTGCCAGCAGTGGGGCGACAGGGAGAGGCAATCAGCCCCAGCATTTT. Its protein is CASSGATGRGNQPQHF.

The chain couples TRBV11-2 to TRBJ1-6; a possible D gene is TRBD1 (6 bases). The CDR3 covers 16 residues. CDR1 and CDR2 from the germline V gene are SGHAT and FQNNGV. V lost 2 bases to trimming and J lost 3 bases, with 11 bases between them. DNA of the CDR3: TGTGCCAGCAGCTTACAAGGACAGAACTATAATTCACCCCTCCACTTT. Translation gives CASSLQGQNYNSPLHF. The entire variable domain, with the rest obtained from reference TRBV11-2 and TRBJ1-6, is as follows: EAGVAQSPRYKIIEKRQSVAFWCNPISGHATLYWYQQILGQGPKLLIQFQNNGVVDDSQLPKDRFSAERLKGVDSTLKIQPAKLEDSAVYLCASSLQGQNYNSPLHFGNGTRLTVT.

The chain links TRBV27 to TRBJ2-7, with 9 bases identical to TRBD1. This CDR3 region has 14 residues. V was pared by 7 bases and J by 5 bases, with 9 bases of the junction left unmatched. Germline V lookup: CDR1 MNHEY, CDR2 SMNVEV (reference sequence). The CDR3 spells CASTSGQGIHEQYF. The CDR3 coding sequence is TGTGCCAGCACCTCGGGACAGGGCATACACGAGCAGTACTTC.

The CDR3 bases are TGTGCCAGCAGCCTGGGACAGGAATACTACGAGCAGTACTTC. Translation gives CASSLGQEYYEQYF. The chain has TRBV5-6 and TRBJ2-7; 8 nucleotides align to TRBD1. There are 14 residues in the CDR3. The V segment lost 4 bases and the J segment 3 bases; nucleotides outside the gene matches: 6. Germline V CDR1 and CDR2: SGHDT, YYEEEE.

The chain has TRBV4-3 and TRBJ1-2, with 10 bases lining up with TRBD1. Germline V gene data show CDR1 as LGHNA and CDR2 as YSLEER. Trimming cost V 0 bases and J 5 bases; bases outside gene matches: 3. This CDR3 contains 15 residues. CDR3 in amino acids: CASSQDGTGVYGYTF. The CDR3 DNA follows: TGCGCCAGCAGCCAAGACGGGACAGGGGTTTATGGCTACACCTTC.

The V and J genes are TRBV28 and TRBJ2-7; TRBD2 aligns across 9 bases. With V trimmed by 3 bases and J by 4 bases, 13 bases remained unmatched. The CDR3 contains 17 residues. The V gene's germline CDR1 is MDHEN and CDR2 SYDVKM. The CDR3 here is CASSFLAGLHPFYEQYF. CDR3 in DNA: TGTGCCAGCAGTTTCCTAGCGGGGCTCCATCCATTTTACGAGCAGTACTTC. Complete variable domain (other parts from reference TRBV28 and TRBJ2-7): DVKVTQSSRYLVKRTGEKVFLECVQDMDHENMFWYRQDPGLGLRLIYFSYDVKMKEKGDIPEGYSVSREKKERFSLILESASTNQTSMYLCASSFLAGLHPFYEQYFGPGTRLTVT.

The chain combines TRBV5-1 with TRBJ2-5; D may be TRBD1 (7 bases). Trimming removed 3 bases at V and 0 bases at J, with 15 bases between. The CDR3 covers 16 residues. Germline V lookup: CDR1 SGHRS, CDR2 YFSETQ. Here the CDR3 DNA reads TGCGCCAGCAGCTCCGGAGGGGGCGGGTACCAAGAGACCCAGTACTTC. Translated, it gives CASSSGGGGYQETQYF.

V is TRBV10-3 and J is TRBJ1-6; no clear D gene. In germline, CDR1 is ENHRY, CDR2 SYGVKD. The CDR3 has 14 residues. Between the trimmed V and J ends, which lost 7 bases and 10 bases, there was a span of 17 bases. The CDR3 region is CAITASLVSSPLHF. The CDR3 nucleotides read TGTGCCATCACAGCTAGCCTTGTATCCTCACCCCTCCACTTT.

This sequence joins TRBV5-4 and TRBJ2-3; D unclear. There are 13 residues in the CDR3. Germline CDR1 reads SGHNT; CDR2 reads YYREEE (reference sequence). Trimming removed 6 bases from V and 2 bases from J, with 10 bases in between. In DNA, the CDR3 is TGTGCCAGCACCACTGCTGCCACAGATACGCAGTATTTT. As protein: CASTTAATDTQYF.

The chain carries TRBV14 and TRBJ2-2; 9 bases map to TRBD1. Germline V lookup: CDR1 SGHDN, CDR2 FVKESK. V trimming: 1 base; J trimming: 5 bases; junction bases outside the gene matches: 5. There are 16 residues in the CDR3. CDR3 loop: CASSQGTGTGTGELFF. Written as DNA, the CDR3 is TGTGCCAGCAGCCAAGGTACCGGGACAGGGACCGGGGAGCTGTTTTTT.

The chain uses TRBV6-5 and TRBJ2-7; D perhaps matches TRBD1 (6 bases). Trimming cost V 2 bases and J 6 bases, with 11 bases left between them. This CDR3 is built from 13 residues. Germline CDR1 reads MNHEY; CDR2 reads SVGAGI. The CDR3 region is CASSYTQGSEQYF. CDR3 coding DNA: TGTGCCAGCAGTTACACACAGGGCTCCGAGCAGTACTTC.

The V call is TRBV9, the J call TRBJ2-1; a possible D gene is TRBD2 (5 bases). The V and J ends lost 3 bases and 0 bases respectively, with 31 bases between them. Per germline, CDR1 SGDLS and CDR2 YYNGEE. CDR3 size: 22 residues. The DNA of the CDR3 is TGTGCCAGCAGCGGATCAAGCGGTTGGCCACGGGGTTCCACCAGCTCCTACAATGAGCAGTTCTTC. It is translated as CASSGSSGWPRGSTSSYNEQFF.

The rearrangement uses TRBV5-1 and TRBJ2-2; D is perhaps TRBD2 (5 bases). The CDR3 is 15 amino acids. Germline-derived CDR1 and CDR2 are SGHRS and YFSETQ. The ends were cut back, 0 bases at V and 1 base at J, with 7 bases in the middle. The CDR3 nucleotides are TGCGCCAGCAGCTTGGAACGGGGGAACACCGGGGAGCTGTTTTTT. Amino acids: CASSLERGNTGELFF.

This chain connects TRBV7-9 to TRBJ2-2; maybe TRBD2 (6 bases). Trimming pared 5 bases from V and 6 bases from J, leaving 19 bases between. CDR1 and CDR2 from the germline V gene are SEHNR and FQNEAQ (reference sequence). The CDR3 sequence is 16 residues long. CDR3 bases: TGTGCCAGCAGCGGTCTAGGAACGGGAGATTCCGGGGAGCTGTTTTTT. This translates into CASSGLGTGDSGELFF.

The chain has TRBV11-3 and TRBJ2-5, with D unresolved. Germline lookup yields CDR1 SGHNT and CDR2 YENEEA. Trimming removed 3 bases at V and 5 bases at J, with 7 bases between. CDR3 length: 12 amino acids. CDR3: CASSFQSETQYF. DNA of the CDR3: TGTGCCAGCAGCTTCCAGTCGGAGACCCAGTACTTC. The whole variable domain, filled in from reference TRBV11-3 and TRBJ2-5, reads EAGVVQSPRYKIIEKKQPVAFWCNPISGHNTLYWYLQNLGQGPELLIRYENEEAVDDSQLPKDRFSAERLKGVDSTLKIQPAELGDSAVYLCASSFQSETQYFGPGTRLLVL.

V gene TRBV6-5 combines with J gene TRBJ2-1; the match to TRBD1 covers 9 bases. Germline CDR1 and CDR2: MNHEY and SVGAGI. CDR3 length equals 16 residues. The V segment lost 2 bases and the J segment 3 bases; nucleotides outside the gene matches: 5. The CDR3 DNA is TGTGCCAGCAGTTACCCAGCGACAGGGGGCTACAATGAGCAGTTCTTC. As protein: CASSYPATGGYNEQFF.

A word on this clone: Relative to the germline gene, one junction end is altered; a read error may explain this. V and J are TRBV7-7 and TRBJ2-2; weak D call: TRBD2 (6 bases). This CDR3 has 14 amino acids. The germline V gene encodes CDR1 SSHAT and CDR2 FNYEAQ (reference sequence). Here the CDR3 DNA reads TGTGCTAGCAGCCGACTAGGGAACACCGGGGAGCTGTTTTTT. It specifies CASSRLGNTGELFF.

The gene calls are TRBV5-1 and TRBJ2-7, with 9 bases aligning to TRBD2. The length of the CDR3 is 16 residues. V trimming: 0 bases; J trimming: 1 base; junction bases outside the gene matches: 5. Germline values: CDR1 SGHRS, CDR2 YFSETQ. CDR3 loop: CASSLGSGGTSYEQYF. The CDR3, as DNA: TGCGCCAGCAGCTTGGGTAGCGGGGGAACGTCCTACGAGCAGTACTTC. Drawing the rest from reference TRBV5-1 and TRBJ2-7, the complete variable domain is KAGVTQTPRYLIKTRGQQVTLSCSPISGHRSVSWYQQTPGQGLQFLFEYFSETQRNKGNFPGRFSGRQFSNSRSEMNVSTLELGDSALYLCASSLGSGGTSYEQYFGPGTRLTVT.

The gene calls are TRBV29-1 and TRBJ2-2, with TRBD1 matching 10 bases. Germline CDR1 SQVTM, CDR2 ANQGSEA. V lost 7 bases and J lost 5; bases outside the gene matches: 7. The CDR3 is 14 amino acids. In DNA form, the CDR3 reads TGCAGCGCCCGGACAGGGGGTAATACCGGGGAGCTGTTTTTT. Encoded protein: CSARTGGNTGELFF.

The V and J genes are TRBV6-1 and TRBJ1-5; D is undetermined. Germline values: CDR1 MNHNS, CDR2 SASEGT. The CDR3 loop spans 17 amino acids. Trimming took off 0 bases at V and 0 bases at J, with 12 bases between the two ends. The DNA for the CDR3 is TGTGCCAGCAGTGAAGCCCCTCATACTTTTAGCAATCAGCCCCAGCATTTT. It translates to CASSEAPHTFSNQPQHF.

This chain links TRBV7-9 with TRBJ2-2; D gene unclear. Trimming left V 4 bases short and J 6 bases short, with 3 bases between. In germline, CDR1 is SEHNR, CDR2 FQNEAQ (reference sequence). CDR3 length equals 11 residues. CDR3 nucleotides: TGTGCCAGCAGCTCTCCCGGGGAGCTGTTTTTT. Protein: CASSSPGELFF. Complete variable domain (other parts from reference TRBV7-9 and TRBJ2-2): DTGVSQNPRHKITKRGQNVTFRCDPISEHNRLYWYRQTLGQGPEFLTYFQNEAQLEKSRLLSDRFSAERPKGSFSTLEIQRTEQGDSAMYLCASSSPGELFFGEGSRLTVL.

The rearrangement links TRBV11-1 to TRBJ2-7, with TRBD1 as a possible D gene (6 bases). V dropped 0 bases and J dropped 0 bases, with 15 bases sitting between them. Germline CDR1 reads SGHAT; CDR2 reads FQDESV (reference sequence). The CDR3 consists of 17 residues. CDR3 in DNA: TGTGCCAGCAGCTTAGCTCCCGGACAGCCCTACTCCTACGAGCAGTACTTC. It translates to CASSLAPGQPYSYEQYF.

The chain is built from TRBV4-1 and TRBJ2-4, with 7 nucleotides matching TRBD1. The CDR3 covers 17 residues. Germline V gene data show CDR1 as MGHRA and CDR2 as YSYEKL. The J segment lost 0 bases and the V segment lost 2 bases, leaving 7 bases of the junction unmatched. The CDR3 here is CASSQSPGQTAKNIQYF. CDR3 bases: TGCGCCAGCAGCCAATCTCCGGGACAGACAGCCAAAAACATTCAGTACTTC.

The gene calls are TRBV6-5 and TRBJ2-7; TRBD1 aligns across 12 bases. The CDR3 covers 15 residues. Germline V gives CDR1 MNHEY, CDR2 SVGAGI. V trimming: 6 bases; J trimming: 9 bases; junction bases outside the gene matches: 12. CDR3 nucleotides: TGTGCCAGCAGCCGGGGACAGGGGGCGAGTAGGGGGCAGTACTTC. It translates to CASSRGQGASRGQYF.

V and J are TRBV7-9 and TRBJ2-5; possible D gene TRBD1, 6 bases. CDR1 is SEHNR, CDR2 FQNEAQ, per germline (reference sequence). The V and J ends lost 0 bases and 5 bases respectively, with 10 bases between them. The CDR3 covers 14 residues. The CDR3 here is CASSLAQGWETQYF. For the CDR3, the DNA is TGTGCCAGCAGCTTAGCACAGGGTTGGGAGACCCAGTACTTC.

The V call is TRBV5-1, the J call TRBJ2-6, with D possibly being TRBD1 (5 bases). CDR1 is SGHRS, CDR2 YFSETQ, per germline. Trimming left V 6 bases short and J 0 bases short, with 13 bases between. The CDR3 is 16 residues long. The CDR3 sequence: CASMSGIISGANVLTF. The CDR3 DNA is TGCGCCAGCATGTCAGGGATCATCTCTGGGGCCAACGTCCTGACTTTC. The full variable domain, with the rest looked up from reference TRBV5-1 and TRBJ2-6, is KAGVTQTPRYLIKTRGQQVTLSCSPISGHRSVSWYQQTPGQGLQFLFEYFSETQRNKGNFPGRFSGRQFSNSRSEMNVSTLELGDSALYLCASMSGIISGANVLTFGAGSRLTVL.

CDR3 DNA sequence: TGTGCCAGCAGCTTAGGTGGACAGGGGAACACCGGGGAGCTGTTTTTT. Protein: CASSLGGQGNTGELFF. The chain is built from TRBV7-6 and TRBJ2-2; 8 positions agree with TRBD1. Germline V gene lookup returns CDR1 SGHVS and CDR2 FNYEAQ. The CDR3 consists of 16 residues. The V and J ends lost 1 base and 1 base, in that order; junction bases with no gene match: 2.